This TCR beta chain originates from a study of shared clonotypes between healthy human individuals. In germline, CDR1 is MNHEY, CDR2 SVGAGI. Trimming left V 2 bases short and J 5 bases short, with 18 bases between. This CDR3 spans 16 amino acids. Assay used: immunoSEQ multiplex PCR; TCRdb lists only in-frame clones, some missing. The data contain over a million clones, 75% to 80% of them singletons. The gene calls are TRBV6-5 and TRBJ2-5; the D call may be TRBD1 or TRBD2 (5 bases each). What was sequenced was memory CD4+ T cells from PBMCs. Subset specified: CD45RA-negative fraction. This clonotype was sampled from a man between 18 and 29 years old in good health. Some clones in this sample may be carry-over from other donors' samples. The CDR3 protein is CASSYGAGSLWETQYF. The CDR3 nucleotides are TGTGCCAGCAGTTACGGCGCAGGGAGTTTGTGGGAGACCCAGTACTTC.